Following are 4 T cell receptor beta chains from one sample sequenced in a study of T-cell memory formation after mild COVID-19. TCRdb analysed the 5' RACE reads with MiXCR anew, one entry per CDR3 protein. The sample has hundreds of thousands of distinct CDR3 sequences; around 27% are singletons. Input material: PBMCs or a T cell subset sorted from them (not recorded which). These receptors all stem from an adult woman who had mild COVID-19 (a few samples of this study predate the infection). Cell type and time point are not known.

V is TRBV15 and J is TRBJ2-1; perhaps TRBD1 as D (7 bases). The CDR3 has 17 residues. CDR1 and CDR2 from the germline V gene are LNHNV and YYDKDF (reference sequence). V was pared by 0 bases and J by 6 bases, with 18 bases between. CDR3 protein: CATSRDTARQGGNEQFF. As DNA, the CDR3 is TGTGCCACCAGCAGAGACACGGCAAGACAGGGAGGCAATGAGCAGTTCTTC. Full variable domain (missing parts from reference TRBV15 and TRBJ2-1): DAMVIQNPRYQVTQFGKPVTLSCSQTLNHNVMYWYQQKSSQAPKLLFHYYDKDFNNEADTPDNFQSRRPNTSFCFLDIRSPGLGDTAMYLCATSRDTARQGGNEQFFGPGTRLTVL.

There are a few counts of this clonotype. The chain joins TRBV21-1 to TRBJ2-7; the table's D call, TRBD2, has no DNA check behind it. TRBV21-1 is annotated as a pseudogene. This CDR3 region has 15 residues. CDR3 amino acids: CATLQREGLNYEQYF. As DNA, the CDR3 is TGTGCCACCCTCCAGCGGGAGGGCCTGAACTACGAGCAGTACTTC.

This clonotype was seen only a few times. The chain employs TRBV3-1 and TRBJ1-1, with D possibly TRBD1 on 5 matching bases. The V gene lost 0 bases and the J gene lost 4 bases, with 18 bases spanning the gap. CDR3 length: 17 residues. Germline V gene lookup returns CDR1 LGHDT and CDR2 YNNKEL (reference sequence). CDR3 amino acids: CASSQEGDPWRPTEAFF. The CDR3 bases are TGTGCCAGCAGCCAAGAGGGGGACCCCTGGCGTCCCACTGAAGCTTTCTTT.

This clonotype has a handful of counts. This chain links TRBV7-9 with TRBJ2-7, with TRBD1 as a possible D gene (6 bases). Deletions cut 5 bases from V and 5 bases from J, with 10 bases between. The CDR3 contains 12 residues. Per germline, CDR1 SEHNR and CDR2 FQNEAQ (reference sequence). For the CDR3, the DNA is TGTGCCAGCAGCCCGCAGGGGAACGAGCAGTACTTC. This translates into CASSPQGNEQYF. The full variable domain, with the rest looked up from reference TRBV7-9 and TRBJ2-7, is DTGVSQNPRHKITKRGQNVTFRCDPISEHNRLYWYRQTLGQGPEFLTYFQNEAQLEKSRLLSDRFSAERPKGSFSTLEIQRTEQGDSAMYLCASSPQGNEQYFGPGTRLTVT.